The 20 T cell receptor beta chains below come from one sample, sequenced in a study of T cells in Graves' hyperthyroidism and ophthalmopathy. RNA transcripts provided the source from which TCR beta CDR3 regions were amplified. The HTBI set primed first-round TCR CDR3 RT-PCR. Via MiXCR, TCRdb re-called the multiplex PCR reads, giving one row per CDR3 protein. The repertoire holds hundreds of thousands of distinct CDR3 sequences, with 14% as singletons. Material for sequencing was blood. The receptors here all came from a woman aged 50 to 60 with Graves' ophthalmopathy.

Only a few counts were recorded for this clonotype. The chain is built from TRBV5-1 and TRBJ2-3; 8 bases are shared with TRBD2. The V and J ends lost 0 bases and 0 bases, in that order; junction bases with no gene match: 3. The CDR3 is 16 residues long. Looked up from germline, CDR1 is SGHRS and CDR2 is YFSETQ. CDR3 amino acids: CASSLESSGSTDTQYF. CDR3 in DNA: TGCGCCAGCAGCTTGGAGTCTAGCGGGAGCACAGATACGCAGTATTTT.

CDR3 bases: TGTGCCAGCAGTGTAGACACCGGGACATCGGCCCAGCATTTT. Its protein is CASSVDTGTSAQHF. This sequence joins TRBV6-4 and TRBJ1-5, with TRBD1 as a possible D gene (6 bases). The CDR3 runs 14 residues. V lost 4 bases and J lost 11, with 18 bases in between. Germline lookup yields CDR1 MRHNA and CDR2 SNTAGT.

The rearrangement uses TRBV15 and TRBJ1-5; unclear D gene. V was pared by 0 bases and J by 8 bases, with 8 bases between. The germline V gene has CDR1 LNHNV and CDR2 YYDKDF (reference sequence). There are 13 residues in the CDR3. The CDR3 nucleotides read TGTGCCACCAGCAGAGATATTAGTGAGCCCCAGCATTTT. It specifies CATSRDISEPQHF.

This clonotype was recorded many times. The V and J genes are TRBV12-3 or TRBV12-4 and TRBJ1-2; 9 bases map to TRBD1. V was pared by 5 bases and J by 7 bases, with 8 bases of the junction left unmatched. This CDR3 is 14 amino acids long. In DNA form, the CDR3 reads TGTGCCAGCAGTACCGGGACAGGGATCGGTGGCTACACCTTC. Translated, it gives CASSTGTGIGGYTF.

The chain carries TRBV7-6 and TRBJ2-2; D is uncertain. The CDR3 consists of 16 residues. V gave up 2 bases and J gave up 0 bases, with 10 bases separating them. Germline values: CDR1 SGHVS, CDR2 FNYEAQ. The CDR3 loop is CASSLIPGSNTGELFF. Written as DNA, the CDR3 is TGTGCCAGCAGCTTAATCCCCGGGTCGAACACCGGGGAGCTGTTTTTT.

This clonotype was observed at least ten times. The V gene is TRBV30, the J gene TRBJ2-7; 11 bases are shared with TRBD2. Germline V gene lookup returns CDR1 GTSNPN and CDR2 SVGIG (reference sequence). After removal of 4 bases from V and 4 bases from J, the junction contained 3 bases not matched to a gene. CDR3 length: 13 residues. The CDR3 loop reads CAWTGLADYEQYF. DNA for the CDR3: TGTGCCTGGACGGGACTAGCGGATTACGAGCAGTACTTC.

DNA of the CDR3: TGCACCCAGCCCCCCTGGCCAATCGATTACGAGCAGTACTTC. This gives the protein CTQPPWPIDYEQYF. The rearrangement links TRBV29-1 to TRBJ2-7; D is ambiguous. The CDR3 sequence is 14 residues long. In germline, CDR1 is SQVTM, CDR2 ANQGSEA.

This clonotype was counted between two and nine times. The chain links TRBV27 to TRBJ2-1; TRBD2 aligns across 8 bases. CDR3 size: 17 residues. The V segment lost 5 bases and the J segment 3 bases; nucleotides outside the gene matches: 12. CDR1 is MNHEY and CDR2 is SMNVEV in the germline V gene (reference sequence). The CDR3 region is CASSRQTSDDLYNEQFF. For the CDR3, the DNA is TGTGCCAGCAGTCGTCAGACTAGCGACGATCTCTACAATGAGCAGTTCTTC.

This clonotype was seen at least ten times. The CDR3 DNA reads TGTGCCATCAGTGAGTCCTTGGGACGGAACTTGGAGCAGTTCTTC. Its protein is CAISESLGRNLEQFF. The gene calls are TRBV10-3 and TRBJ2-1, with D perhaps matching TRBD1 or TRBD2 (5 bases each). Trimming removed 0 bases at V and 10 bases at J, with 16 bases between. Germline V gives CDR1 ENHRY, CDR2 SYGVKD. The CDR3 has 15 amino acids.

This clonotype came up many times. The V and J genes are TRBV5-1 and TRBJ2-5, with 11 nucleotides matching TRBD2. Germline-derived CDR1 and CDR2 are SGHRS and YFSETQ. This CDR3 comprises 15 residues. Trimming took 0 bases from V and 4 from J; bases not matched to a gene: 2. The CDR3: CASSLVLAGGETQYF. The DNA for the CDR3 is TGCGCCAGCAGCTTGGTCCTAGCGGGAGGAGAGACCCAGTACTTC.

The chain joins TRBV29-1 to TRBJ2-2, with D tentatively TRBD2 (6 bases). V was clipped by 8 bases and J by 4 bases, with 14 bases between them. Germline CDR1 is SQVTM and CDR2 is ANQGSEA. CDR3 length: 13 amino acids. This chain's CDR3 is CSILGGGTGELFF. Written as DNA, the CDR3 is TGCAGCATACTGGGAGGAGGCACCGGGGAGCTGTTTTTT.

The chain uses TRBV4-2 and TRBJ1-1; TRBD1 agrees at 7 bases. The CDR3 loop spans 17 amino acids. CDR1 is LGHNA and CDR2 is YNFKEQ in the germline V gene. Trimming removed 0 bases from V and 4 bases from J; junction bases left unmatched: 11. The CDR3 is CASSQERRGPGGTEAFF. The DNA for the CDR3 is TGTGCCAGCAGCCAAGAACGAAGGGGGCCGGGAGGCACTGAAGCTTTCTTT.

The genes are TRBV5-4 and TRBJ2-7; TRBD2 matches 11 bases. This CDR3 has 15 amino acids. In germline, CDR1 is SGHNT, CDR2 YYREEE (reference sequence). V shed 5 bases, J shed 3 bases, and the junction held 7 bases outside the gene matches. For the CDR3, the DNA is TGTGCCAGCAGGTCCGGGACTAGCGGAATCTACGAGCAGTACTTC. Translation: CASRSGTSGIYEQYF.

This clonotype has just a few counts. The chain combines TRBV10-3 with TRBJ1-2, with 9 bases fitting TRBD1. V dropped 8 bases and J dropped 8; count of bases not matched to a gene: 9. The CDR3 extends over 13 amino acids. Per germline, CDR1 ENHRY and CDR2 SYGVKD. CDR3: CAIGTGTGPGYTF. The CDR3 DNA sequence: TGTGCCATCGGAACCGGGACAGGGCCGGGCTACACCTTC.

This clonotype was seen many times. This chain links TRBV20-1 with TRBJ2-3, with 8 bases fitting TRBD2. The germline V gene encodes CDR1 DFQATT and CDR2 SNEGSKA (reference sequence). CDR3 length: 13 residues. This CDR3 is CSERREDTDTQYF. CDR3 coding DNA: TGCAGCGAGCGGCGGGAGGACACAGATACGCAGTATTTT.

V is TRBV20-1 and J is TRBJ2-1, with D possibly matching TRBD2 (6 bases). The germline V gene has CDR1 DFQATT and CDR2 SNEGSKA (reference sequence). This CDR3 is 15 amino acids long. Deletions cut 5 bases from V and 4 bases from J, with 18 bases between. CDR3 DNA sequence: TGCAGTGCTCCACAATCGGGAGTGGGTTACAATGAGCAGTTCTTC. Its protein is CSAPQSGVGYNEQFF.

In its sample, this clonotype was seen many times. The chain recombines TRBV28 with TRBJ2-7; perhaps TRBD2 as D (7 bases). V was trimmed by 2 bases and J by 1 base, leaving 21 bases between them. The germline CDR1 and CDR2 sequences are MDHEN and SYDVKM. The CDR3 consists of 18 residues. The CDR3: CASSLVPLSGTTSYEQYF. The DNA for the CDR3 is TGTGCCAGCAGTTTAGTCCCGCTAAGCGGGACAACTTCCTACGAGCAGTACTTC.

This clonotype showed up just a few times. This CDR3 reads CSVGHRNTEAFF. In DNA form, the CDR3 reads TGCAGCGTCGGACACCGAAACACTGAAGCTTTCTTT. This chain uses TRBV29-1 with TRBJ1-1; a possible D gene is TRBD1 (5 bases). Trimming removed 6 bases from V and 2 bases from J, with 10 bases in between. This CDR3 region has 12 residues. From germline, CDR1 is SQVTM and CDR2 ANQGSEA.

This clonotype has at least ten counts. The rearrangement uses TRBV20-1 and TRBJ2-5; 16 bases align to TRBD2. The length of the CDR3 is 16 residues. Germline loops: CDR1 DFQATT, CDR2 SNEGSKA (reference sequence). Losses at the gene ends were 5 bases for V and 4 bases for J; bases not matched to a gene: 7. The CDR3 coding sequence is TGCAGTGCTGGGACTAGCGGGAGGGCCCGGGGAGAGACCCAGTACTTC. Encoded protein: CSAGTSGRARGETQYF.

This clonotype was counted ten times or more. This chain links TRBV28 with TRBJ2-5; 8 nucleotides line up with TRBD1. The CDR3 is 15 amino acids. The ends lost 1 base at V and 1 base at J; junction bases unmatched: 2. Germline V lookup: CDR1 MDHEN, CDR2 SYDVKM. The chain's CDR3 is CASSLLGTGQETQYF. The CDR3, as DNA: TGTGCCAGCAGTTTATTGGGGACAGGCCAAGAGACCCAGTACTTC.